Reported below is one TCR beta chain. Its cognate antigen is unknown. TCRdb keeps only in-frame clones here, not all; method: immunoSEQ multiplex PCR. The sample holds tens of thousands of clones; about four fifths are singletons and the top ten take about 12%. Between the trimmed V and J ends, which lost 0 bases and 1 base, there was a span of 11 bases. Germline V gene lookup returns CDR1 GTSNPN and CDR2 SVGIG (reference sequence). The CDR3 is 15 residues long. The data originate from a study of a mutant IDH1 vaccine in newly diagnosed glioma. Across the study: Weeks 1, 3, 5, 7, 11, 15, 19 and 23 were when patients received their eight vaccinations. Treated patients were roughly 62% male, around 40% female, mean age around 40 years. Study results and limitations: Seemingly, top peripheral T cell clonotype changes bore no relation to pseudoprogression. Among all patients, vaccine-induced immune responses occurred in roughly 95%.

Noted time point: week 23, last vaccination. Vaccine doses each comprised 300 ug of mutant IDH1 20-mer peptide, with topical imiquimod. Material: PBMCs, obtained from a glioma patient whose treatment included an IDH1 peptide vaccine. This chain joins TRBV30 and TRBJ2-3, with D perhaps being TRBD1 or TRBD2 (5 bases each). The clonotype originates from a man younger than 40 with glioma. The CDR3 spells CAWSVRVGGTDTQYF. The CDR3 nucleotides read TGTGCCTGGAGTGTACGAGTGGGGGGCACAGATACGCAGTATTTT.